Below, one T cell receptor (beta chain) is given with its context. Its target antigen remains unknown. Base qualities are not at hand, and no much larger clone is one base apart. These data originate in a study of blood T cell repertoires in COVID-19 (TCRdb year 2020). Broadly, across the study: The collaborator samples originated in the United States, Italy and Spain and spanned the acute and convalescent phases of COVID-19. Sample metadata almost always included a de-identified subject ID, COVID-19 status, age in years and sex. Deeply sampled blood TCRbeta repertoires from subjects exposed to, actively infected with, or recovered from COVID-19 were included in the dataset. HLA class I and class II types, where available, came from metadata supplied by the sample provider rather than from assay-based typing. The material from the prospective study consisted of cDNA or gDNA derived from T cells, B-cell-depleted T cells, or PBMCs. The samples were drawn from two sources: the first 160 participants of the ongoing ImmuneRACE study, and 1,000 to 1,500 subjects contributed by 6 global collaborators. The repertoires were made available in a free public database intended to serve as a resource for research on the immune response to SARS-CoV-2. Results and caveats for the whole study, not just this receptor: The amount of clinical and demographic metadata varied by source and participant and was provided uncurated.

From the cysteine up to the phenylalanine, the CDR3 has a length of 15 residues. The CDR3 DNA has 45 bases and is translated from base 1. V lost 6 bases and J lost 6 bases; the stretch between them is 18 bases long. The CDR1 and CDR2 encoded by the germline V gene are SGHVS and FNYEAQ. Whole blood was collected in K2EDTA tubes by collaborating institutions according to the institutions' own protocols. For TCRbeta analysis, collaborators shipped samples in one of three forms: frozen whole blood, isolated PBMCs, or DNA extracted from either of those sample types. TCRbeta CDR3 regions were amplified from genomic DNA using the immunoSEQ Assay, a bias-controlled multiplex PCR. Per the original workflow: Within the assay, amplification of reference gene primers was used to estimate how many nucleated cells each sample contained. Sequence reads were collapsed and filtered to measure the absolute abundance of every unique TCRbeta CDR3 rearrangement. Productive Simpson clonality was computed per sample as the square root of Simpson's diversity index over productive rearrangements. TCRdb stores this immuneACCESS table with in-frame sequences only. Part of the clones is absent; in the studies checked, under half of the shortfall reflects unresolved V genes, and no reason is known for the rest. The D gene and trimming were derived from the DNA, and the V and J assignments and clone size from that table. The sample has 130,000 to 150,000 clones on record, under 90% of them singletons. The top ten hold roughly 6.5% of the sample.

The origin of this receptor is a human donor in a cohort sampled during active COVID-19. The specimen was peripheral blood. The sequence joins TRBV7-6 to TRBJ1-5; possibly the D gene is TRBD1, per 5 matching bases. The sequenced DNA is TGTGCCAGCAGACCCGGGACGGGAGAAGGTCAGCCCCAGCATTTT. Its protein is CASRPGTGEGQPQHF.